This TCR beta chain emerged from a study of Tregs in tolerant kidney transplant recipients. Whole-study results and caveats: Biological reproducibility was not directly addressed, but technical replication error appeared minimal. The most relevant donor-specific Treg TCRbeta repertoire apparently came from expansion with activated donor B cells.

Produced via immunoSEQ multiplex PCR; TCRdb's table is partial and in-frame only. The profile shows roughly 120,000 clones, roughly 92% of them singletons. Germline CDR1 is MGHRA and CDR2 is YSYEKL. This CDR3 comprises 17 residues. V dropped 1 base and J dropped 4; count of bases not matched to a gene: 9. CD4+CD25+CD127- Tregs, CD4+CD25- non-Tregs, CD4 and CD8 cells were sorted. Details on this clone: Its antigen remains unknown.

The rearrangement links TRBV4-1 to TRBJ2-3; 9 bases match TRBD2. Sample: CD4+ T cells from blood. The receptor was derived from a human donor in good health. CDR3 DNA: TGCGCCAGCAGCCAAGCACCGCGGGGGGGCACCGCAGATACGCAGTATTTT. Its translation: CASSQAPRGGTADTQYF.